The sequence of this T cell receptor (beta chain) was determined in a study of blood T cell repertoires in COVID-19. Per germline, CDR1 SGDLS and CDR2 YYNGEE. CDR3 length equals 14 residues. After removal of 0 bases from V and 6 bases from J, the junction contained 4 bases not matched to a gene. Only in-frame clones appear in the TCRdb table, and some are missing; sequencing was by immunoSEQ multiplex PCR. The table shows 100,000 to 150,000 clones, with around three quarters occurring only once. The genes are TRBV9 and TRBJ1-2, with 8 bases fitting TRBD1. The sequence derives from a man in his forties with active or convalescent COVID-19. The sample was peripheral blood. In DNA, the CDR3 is TGTGCCAGCAGCGTAGCTCCAGGGGGCAATGGCTACACCTTC. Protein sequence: CASSVAPGGNGYTF.